This record concerns one T cell receptor (beta chain) sequence. Its cognate antigen is unknown. Coverage ceases 3 residues before the CDR3 finishes, and the germline J gene fills in the end. Both groups were predominantly of Caucasian heritage. TCRdb's table, derived via immunoSEQ multiplex PCR, lists solely in-frame clones and lacks some. There are about 40,000 clones in the sample, none observed a single time. This entry is derived from a study of T cell clonality in common variable immunodeficiency. Regarding the study as a whole: Common variable immunodeficiency TCR beta sequences reportedly had fewer deletions and N-nucleotide insertions.

CDR3 length: 13 residues. Germline CDR1 is SGHDT and CDR2 is YYEEEE. This chain uses TRBV5-6 with TRBJ2-3; no reliable D call. The sample consisted of peripheral blood mononuclear cells. This clonotype was sampled from a person aged 18 to 75 in good health. The covered CDR3 bases are TGTGCCAGCAGACCCGACGACAATCAGCCG. Encoded protein: CASRPDDNQP. The CDR3 as a whole reads CASRPDDNQPQYF.